The present T cell receptor (beta chain) was sequenced within a study of neurological immune-mediated disorders. The germline V and J ends were trimmed by 5 bases and 0 bases, with 10 bases remaining between them. This CDR3 contains 13 residues. Germline CDR1 DFQATT, CDR2 SNEGSKA (reference sequence). This sample's time point: longitudinal time-point 1 (baseline). This clonotype was seen repeatedly, ten times or more. TCRdb reanalysed the 5' RACE reads using MiXCR and keeps one entry per CDR3 protein. The sample contains some 49,000 distinct CDR3 sequences, over 8% of which appear only once. The sequenced material came from PBMCs. This TCR derives from a woman aged 40-49 years in good health. The rearrangement links TRBV20-1 to TRBJ2-5; possibly TRBD2 for D (6 bases). The CDR3 loop reads CSAGTLYQETQYF. The DNA of the CDR3 is TGCAGTGCTGGGACTTTGTACCAAGAGACCCAGTACTTC.